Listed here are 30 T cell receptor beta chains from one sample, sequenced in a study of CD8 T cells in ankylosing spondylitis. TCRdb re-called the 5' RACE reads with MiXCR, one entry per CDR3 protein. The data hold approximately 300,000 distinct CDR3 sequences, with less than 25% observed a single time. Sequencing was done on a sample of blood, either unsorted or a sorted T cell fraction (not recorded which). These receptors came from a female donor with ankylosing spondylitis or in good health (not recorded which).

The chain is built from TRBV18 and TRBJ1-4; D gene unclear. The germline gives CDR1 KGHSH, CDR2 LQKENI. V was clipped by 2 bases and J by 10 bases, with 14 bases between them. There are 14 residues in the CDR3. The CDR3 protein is CASSPRTDGGKLFF. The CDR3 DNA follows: TGTGCCAGCTCACCAAGGACCGACGGAGGAAAACTGTTTTTT.

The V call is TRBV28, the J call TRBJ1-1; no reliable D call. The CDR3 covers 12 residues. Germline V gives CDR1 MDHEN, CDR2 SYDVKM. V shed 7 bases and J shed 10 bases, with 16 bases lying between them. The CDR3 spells CASISSVRTAFF. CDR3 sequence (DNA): TGTGCCAGCATCTCGAGTGTAAGGACAGCTTTCTTT.

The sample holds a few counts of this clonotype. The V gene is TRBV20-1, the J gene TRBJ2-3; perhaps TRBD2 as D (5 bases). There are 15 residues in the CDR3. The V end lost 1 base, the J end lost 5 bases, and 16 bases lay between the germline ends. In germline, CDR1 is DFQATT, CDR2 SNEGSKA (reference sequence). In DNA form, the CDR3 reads TGCAGTGCTAGAGGGCCAGCGGTGAATTTAGATACGCAGTATTTT. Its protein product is CSARGPAVNLDTQYF.

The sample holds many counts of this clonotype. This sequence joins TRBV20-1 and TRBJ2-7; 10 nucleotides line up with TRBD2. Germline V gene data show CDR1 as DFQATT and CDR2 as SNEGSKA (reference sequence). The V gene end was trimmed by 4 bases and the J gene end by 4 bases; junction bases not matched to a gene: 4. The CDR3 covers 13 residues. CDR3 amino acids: CSATSGSTYEQYF. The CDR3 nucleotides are TGCAGTGCTACTAGCGGGAGTACGTACGAGCAGTACTTC.

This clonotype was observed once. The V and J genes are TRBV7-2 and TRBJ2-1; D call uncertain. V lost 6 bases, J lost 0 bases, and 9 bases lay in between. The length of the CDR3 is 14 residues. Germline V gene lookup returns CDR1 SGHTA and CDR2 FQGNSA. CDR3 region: CASSTQSSYNEQFF. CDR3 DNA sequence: TGTGCCAGCAGTACACAGAGCTCCTACAATGAGCAGTTCTTC.

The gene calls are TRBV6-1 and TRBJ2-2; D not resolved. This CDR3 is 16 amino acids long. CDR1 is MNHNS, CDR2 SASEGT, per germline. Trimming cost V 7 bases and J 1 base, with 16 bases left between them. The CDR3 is CASTRVFHRNTGELFF. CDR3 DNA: TGTGCCAGCACCCGGGTTTTCCACAGGAACACCGGGGAGCTGTTTTTT.

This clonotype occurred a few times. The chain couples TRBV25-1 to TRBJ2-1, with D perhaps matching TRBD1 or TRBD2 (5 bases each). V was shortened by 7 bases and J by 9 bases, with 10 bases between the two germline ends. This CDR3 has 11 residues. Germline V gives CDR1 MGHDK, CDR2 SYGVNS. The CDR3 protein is CASTGTIEQFF. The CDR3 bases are TGTGCCAGCACTGGGACGATTGAGCAGTTCTTC. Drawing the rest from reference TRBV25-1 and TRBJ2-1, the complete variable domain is EADIYQTPRYLVIGTGKKITLECSQTMGHDKMYWYQQDPGMELHLIHYSYGVNSTEKGDLSSESTVSRIRTEHFPLTLESARPSHTSQYLCASTGTIEQFFGPGTRLTVL.

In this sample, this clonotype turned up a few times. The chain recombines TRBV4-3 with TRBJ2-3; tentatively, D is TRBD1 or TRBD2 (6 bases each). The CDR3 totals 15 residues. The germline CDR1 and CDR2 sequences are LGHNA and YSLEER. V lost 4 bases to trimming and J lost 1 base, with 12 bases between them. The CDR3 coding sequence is TGCGCCAGCAGCCCACAGGGAGGTGGCACAGATACGCAGTATTTT. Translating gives CASSPQGGGTDTQYF.

CDR3 DNA sequence: TGTGCCATCAGTGAGCCTAAGACAGCGAACTATGGCTACACCTTC. It is translated as CAISEPKTANYGYTF. V gene TRBV10-3 combines with J gene TRBJ1-2; tentatively, D is TRBD1 (5 bases). Germline CDR1 and CDR2: ENHRY and SYGVKD. This CDR3 is 15 amino acids long. V lost 2 bases to trimming and J lost 2 bases, with 12 bases between them.

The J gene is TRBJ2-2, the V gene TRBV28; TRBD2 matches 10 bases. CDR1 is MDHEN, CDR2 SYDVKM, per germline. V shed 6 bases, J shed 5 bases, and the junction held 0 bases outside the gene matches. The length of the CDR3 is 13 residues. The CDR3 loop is CASRTSGTGELFF. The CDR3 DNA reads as TGTGCCAGCAGGACTAGCGGGACCGGGGAGCTGTTTTTT.

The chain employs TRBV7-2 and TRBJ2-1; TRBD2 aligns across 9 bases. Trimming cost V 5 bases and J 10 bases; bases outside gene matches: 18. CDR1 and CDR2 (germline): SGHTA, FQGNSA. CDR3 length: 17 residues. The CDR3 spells CASSLRGTSSAVREQFF. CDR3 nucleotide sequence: TGTGCCAGCAGCCTCCGAGGGACTAGCTCCGCGGTAAGGGAGCAGTTCTTC. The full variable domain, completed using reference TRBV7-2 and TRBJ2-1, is GAGVSQSPSNKVTEKGKDVELRCDPISGHTALYWYRQSLGQGLEFLIYFQGNSAPDKSGLPSDRFSAERTGGSVSTLTIQRTQQEDSAVYLCASSLRGTSSAVREQFFGPGTRLTVL.

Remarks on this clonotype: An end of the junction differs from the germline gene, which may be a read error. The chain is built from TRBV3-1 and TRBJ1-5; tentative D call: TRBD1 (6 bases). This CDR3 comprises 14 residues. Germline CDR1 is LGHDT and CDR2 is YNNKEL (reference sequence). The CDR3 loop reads CASSEEFQGTPQHF. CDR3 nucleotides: TGTGCCAGCAGCGAAGAGTTTCAGGGGACGCCCCAGCATTTT.

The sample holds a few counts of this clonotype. As DNA, the CDR3 is TGCAGTGCTAGGGTAGAGAAAAACATTCAGTACTTC. Protein sequence: CSARVEKNIQYF. The rearrangement joins TRBV20-1 to TRBJ2-4; unclear D gene. This CDR3 comprises 12 residues. Per germline, CDR1 DFQATT and CDR2 SNEGSKA (reference sequence). Trimming took 3 bases from V and 4 from J, leaving 7 bases between them.

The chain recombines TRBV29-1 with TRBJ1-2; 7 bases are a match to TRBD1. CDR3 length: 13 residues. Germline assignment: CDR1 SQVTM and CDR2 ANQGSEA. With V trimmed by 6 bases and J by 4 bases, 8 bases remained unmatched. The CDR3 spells CSVGGAGGYGYTF. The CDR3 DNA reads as TGCAGCGTAGGGGGCGCCGGGGGCTATGGCTACACCTTC.

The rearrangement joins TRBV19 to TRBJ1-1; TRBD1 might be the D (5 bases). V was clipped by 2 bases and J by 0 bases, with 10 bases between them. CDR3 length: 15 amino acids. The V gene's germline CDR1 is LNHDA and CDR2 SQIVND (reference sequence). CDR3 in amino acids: CASSIFTGLNTEAFF. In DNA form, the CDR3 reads TGTGCCAGTAGTATATTTACAGGCTTGAACACTGAAGCTTTCTTT.

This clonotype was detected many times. The CDR3 sequence: CSVEYLGQGKTEAFF. Written as DNA, the CDR3 is TGCAGCGTTGAATACCTGGGACAGGGGAAAACTGAAGCTTTCTTT. This sequence joins TRBV29-1 and TRBJ1-1; TRBD1 agrees at 10 bases. V lost 2 bases and J lost 5; bases outside the gene matches: 8. The CDR3 spans 15 residues. CDR1 is SQVTM, CDR2 ANQGSEA, per germline.

CDR3 protein: CAISESRFNQPQHF. The CDR3 DNA sequence: TGTGCCATCAGTGAGTCCAGATTCAATCAGCCCCAGCATTTT. The chain has TRBV10-3 and TRBJ1-5; D is unresolved. Germline values: CDR1 ENHRY, CDR2 SYGVKD. The length of the CDR3 is 14 residues. Trimming took 0 bases from V and 3 from J, leaving 6 bases between them.

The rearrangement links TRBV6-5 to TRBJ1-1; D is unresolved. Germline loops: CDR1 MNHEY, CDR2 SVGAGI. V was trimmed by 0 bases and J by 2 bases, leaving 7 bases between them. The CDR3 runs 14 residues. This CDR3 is CASSYSEDNTEAFF. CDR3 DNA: TGTGCCAGCAGTTACTCTGAAGATAACACTGAAGCTTTCTTT.

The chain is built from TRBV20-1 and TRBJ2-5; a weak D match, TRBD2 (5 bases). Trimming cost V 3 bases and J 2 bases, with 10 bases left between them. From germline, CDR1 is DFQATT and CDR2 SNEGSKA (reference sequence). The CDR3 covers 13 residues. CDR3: CSARLTGQETQYF. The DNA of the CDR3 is TGCAGTGCTAGGTTAACGGGGCAAGAGACCCAGTACTTC.

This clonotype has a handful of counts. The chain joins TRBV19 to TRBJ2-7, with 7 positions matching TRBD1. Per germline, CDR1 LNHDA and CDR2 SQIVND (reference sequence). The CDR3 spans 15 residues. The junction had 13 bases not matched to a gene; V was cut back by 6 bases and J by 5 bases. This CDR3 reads CASSRNRGVKDEQYF. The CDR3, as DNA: TGTGCCAGTAGCAGAAACAGGGGAGTGAAGGACGAGCAGTACTTC.

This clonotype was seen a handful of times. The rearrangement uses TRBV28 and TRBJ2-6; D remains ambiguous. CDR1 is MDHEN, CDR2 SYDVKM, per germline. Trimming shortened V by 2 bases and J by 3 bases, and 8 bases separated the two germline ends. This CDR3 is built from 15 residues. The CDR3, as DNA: TGTGCCAGCAGTTTAACGGAGTATGGGGCCAACGTCCTGACTTTC. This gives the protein CASSLTEYGANVLTF.

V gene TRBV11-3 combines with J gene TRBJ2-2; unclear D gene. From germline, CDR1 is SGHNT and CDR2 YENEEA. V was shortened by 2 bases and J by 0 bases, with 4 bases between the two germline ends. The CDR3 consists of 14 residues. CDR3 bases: TGTGCCAGCAGCTTATCCGCGAACACCGGGGAGCTGTTTTTT. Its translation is CASSLSANTGELFF. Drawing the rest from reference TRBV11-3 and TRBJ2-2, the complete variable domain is EAGVVQSPRYKIIEKKQPVAFWCNPISGHNTLYWYLQNLGQGPELLIRYENEEAVDDSQLPKDRFSAERLKGVDSTLKIQPAELGDSAVYLCASSLSANTGELFFGEGSRLTVL.

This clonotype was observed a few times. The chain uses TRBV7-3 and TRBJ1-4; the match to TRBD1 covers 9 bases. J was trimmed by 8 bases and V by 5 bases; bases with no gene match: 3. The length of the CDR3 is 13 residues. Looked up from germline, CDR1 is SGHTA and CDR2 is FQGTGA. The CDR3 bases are TGTGCCAGCAGCCCCGGGACAGGGGAAAAACTGTTTTTT. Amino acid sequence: CASSPGTGEKLFF.

The CDR3 loop reads CASSQWAGSGDTQYF. The CDR3 DNA reads TGTGCCAGCAGCCAATGGGCTGGATCGGGAGATACGCAGTATTTT. The V gene is TRBV16, the J gene TRBJ2-3; the D is unclear. CDR1 is KGHSY, CDR2 FQNENV, per germline. This CDR3 comprises 15 residues. V was pared by 1 base and J by 5 bases, with 13 bases between.

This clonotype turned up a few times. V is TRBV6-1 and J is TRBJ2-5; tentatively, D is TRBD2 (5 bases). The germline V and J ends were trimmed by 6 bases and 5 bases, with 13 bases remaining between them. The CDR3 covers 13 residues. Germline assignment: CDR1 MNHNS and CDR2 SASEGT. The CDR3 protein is CASSTDYTETQYF. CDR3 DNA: TGTGCCAGCAGCACTGACTATACCGAGACCCAGTACTTC.

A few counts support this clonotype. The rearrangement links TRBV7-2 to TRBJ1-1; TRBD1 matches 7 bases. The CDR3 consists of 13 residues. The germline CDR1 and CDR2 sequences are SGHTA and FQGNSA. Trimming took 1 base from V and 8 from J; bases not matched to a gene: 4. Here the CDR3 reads CASSLGYRGEAFF. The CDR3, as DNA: TGTGCCAGCAGCTTAGGGTACAGGGGAGAAGCTTTCTTT.

The CDR3 bases are TGTGCCATCAGCCGGACAGGGAGGGACATTCAGTACTTC. This sequence encodes CAISRTGRDIQYF. This chain joins TRBV10-3 and TRBJ2-4; perhaps TRBD1 as D (8 bases). V shed 6 bases and J shed 8 bases, with 14 bases lying between them. This CDR3 is 13 amino acids long. CDR1 is ENHRY and CDR2 is SYGVKD in the germline V gene.

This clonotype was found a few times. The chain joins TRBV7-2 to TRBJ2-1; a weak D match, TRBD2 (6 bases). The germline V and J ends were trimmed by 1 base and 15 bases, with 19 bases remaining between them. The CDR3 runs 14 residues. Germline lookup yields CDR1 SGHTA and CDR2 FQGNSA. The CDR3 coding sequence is TGTGCCAGCAGCTTAGAAGGATGGACGGGAGAAACGTTCTTC. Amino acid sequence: CASSLEGWTGETFF. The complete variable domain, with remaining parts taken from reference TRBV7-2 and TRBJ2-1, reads GAGVSQSPSNKVTEKGKDVELRCDPISGHTALYWYRQSLGQGLEFLIYFQGNSAPDKSGLPSDRFSAERTGGSVSTLTIQRTQQEDSAVYLCASSLEGWTGETFFGPGTRLTVL.

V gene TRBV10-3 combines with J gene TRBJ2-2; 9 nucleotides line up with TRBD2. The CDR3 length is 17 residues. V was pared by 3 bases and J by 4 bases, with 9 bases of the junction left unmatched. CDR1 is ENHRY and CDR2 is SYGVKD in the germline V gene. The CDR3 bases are TGTGCCATCAGTGATTTTGTAGCGGGAGAGGTCACCGGGGAGCTGTTTTTT. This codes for CAISDFVAGEVTGELFF.

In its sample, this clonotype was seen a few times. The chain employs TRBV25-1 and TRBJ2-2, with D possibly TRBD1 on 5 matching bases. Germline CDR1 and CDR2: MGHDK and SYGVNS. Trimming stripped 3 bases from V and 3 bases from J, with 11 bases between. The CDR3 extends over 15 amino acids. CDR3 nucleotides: TGTGCCAGCAGTGACCCGGGCAGGGACACCGGGGAGCTGTTTTTT. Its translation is CASSDPGRDTGELFF.